This TCR beta chain was identified in a study of CXCR3-negative and CXCR3-positive naive CD8 T cells. Study-level background: Summed over all libraries, TRB reads came to roughly 140 million, with about 1.5 +/- 0.3 million per library. Findings and limits, study-wide: Comparison of naive cells showed more hydrophobic TRB CDR3s in CXCR3-positive than in CXCR3-negative naive cells. Researchers reported similar TRBV-TRBJ usage in naive CXCR3-negative and CXCR3-positive cells, though memory differed. Once cells were cryopreserved, CXCR3 expression went down partly, and most assays used fresh PBMCs.

The germline CDR1 and CDR2 sequences are SGHRS and YFSETQ. This CDR3 spans 11 amino acids. CD45RO-CCR7+CD27+CD95- characterized naive CD8+ T cells. On this clonotype: Its antigen is unidentified.

With UMI labels, 5' RACE was used to prepare the TRB cDNA libraries. TCRdb reanalyzed the 5' RACE reads, giving one entry per CDR3 protein sequence and no DNA. In total, the table holds over 50,000 distinct CDR3 sequences. The chain couples TRBV5-1 to TRBJ2-1. The clonotype comes from a human donor in good health. Some clones in this sample may be carry-over from other donors' samples. What was sequenced was naive CXCR3+ CD8+ T cells from blood. Documented subset: CD45RO-CCR7+CD27+CD95- naive CD8+ T cells expressing CXCR3 (TNR3+). The CDR3 is CASSQANEQFF.